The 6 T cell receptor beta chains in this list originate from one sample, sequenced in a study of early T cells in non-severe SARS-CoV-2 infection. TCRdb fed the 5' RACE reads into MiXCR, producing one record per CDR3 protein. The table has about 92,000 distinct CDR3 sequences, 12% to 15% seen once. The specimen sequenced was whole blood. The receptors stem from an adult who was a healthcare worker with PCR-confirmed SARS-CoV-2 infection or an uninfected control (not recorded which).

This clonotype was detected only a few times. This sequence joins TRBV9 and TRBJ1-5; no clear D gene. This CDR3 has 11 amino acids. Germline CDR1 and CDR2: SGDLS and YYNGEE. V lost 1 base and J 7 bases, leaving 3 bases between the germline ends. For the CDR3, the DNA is TGTGCCAGCAGCGTACACCAGCCCCAGCATTTT. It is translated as CASSVHQPQHF.

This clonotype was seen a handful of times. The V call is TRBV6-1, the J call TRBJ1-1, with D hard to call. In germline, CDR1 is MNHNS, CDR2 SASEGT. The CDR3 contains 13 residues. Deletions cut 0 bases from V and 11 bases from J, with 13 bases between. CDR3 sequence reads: CASSEAGEQRAFF. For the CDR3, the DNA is TGTGCCAGCAGTGAAGCGGGAGAACAGCGCGCTTTCTTT.

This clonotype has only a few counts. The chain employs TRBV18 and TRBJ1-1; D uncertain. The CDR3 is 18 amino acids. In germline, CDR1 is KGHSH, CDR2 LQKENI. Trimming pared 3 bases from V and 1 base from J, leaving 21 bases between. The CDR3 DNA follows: TGTGCCAGCTCACCTCTCTTAAAAATGGACGTCGGGAACACTGAAGCTTTCTTT. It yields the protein CASSPLLKMDVGNTEAFF.

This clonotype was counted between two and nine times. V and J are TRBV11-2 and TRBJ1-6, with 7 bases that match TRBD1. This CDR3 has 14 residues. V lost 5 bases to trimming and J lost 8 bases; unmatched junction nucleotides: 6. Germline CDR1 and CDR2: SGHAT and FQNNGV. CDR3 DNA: TGTGCCAGCAGCCCGACAGGGTTGGATTCACCCCTCCACTTT. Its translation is CASSPTGLDSPLHF. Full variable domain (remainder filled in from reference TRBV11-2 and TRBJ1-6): EAGVAQSPRYKIIEKRQSVAFWCNPISGHATLYWYQQILGQGPKLLIQFQNNGVVDDSQLPKDRFSAERLKGVDSTLKIQPAKLEDSAVYLCASSPTGLDSPLHFGNGTRLTVT.

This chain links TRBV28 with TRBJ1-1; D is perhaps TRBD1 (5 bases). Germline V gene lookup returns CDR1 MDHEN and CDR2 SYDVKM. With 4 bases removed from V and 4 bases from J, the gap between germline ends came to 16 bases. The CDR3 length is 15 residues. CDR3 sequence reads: CASSWPRGSGTEAFF. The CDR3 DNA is TGTGCCAGCAGTTGGCCGCGGGGCTCGGGCACTGAAGCTTTCTTT.

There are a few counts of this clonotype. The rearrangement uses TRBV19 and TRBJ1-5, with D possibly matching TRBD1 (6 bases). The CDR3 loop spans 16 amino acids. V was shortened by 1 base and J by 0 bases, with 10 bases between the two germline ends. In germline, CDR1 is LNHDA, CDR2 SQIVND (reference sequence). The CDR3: CASSIGTVFSNQPQHF. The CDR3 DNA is TGTGCCAGTAGTATAGGGACAGTATTTAGCAATCAGCCCCAGCATTTT.